These T cell receptor beta chains were read from a single sample in a study of CD8+ T cells in alopecia areata. The table came from immunoSEQ multiplex PCR; TCRdb's copy has only in-frame clones and leaves some out. The repertoire includes 150,000 or so clones, roughly 50% of them detected once, and over 5.5% sits in the top ten. Material for sequencing was CD4+ T cells sorted from blood. The receptors derive from a human donor with alopecia areata. The CDR3 runs from the conserved cysteine through the conserved F or W. D genes are given only for firm matches.

j_call d_call v_call cdr3_aa
TRBJ2-7 . TRBV18 CASSPSHDYEQYF
TRBJ2-5 . TRBV9 CASSPGGGPETQYF
TRBJ2-7 . TRBV5-1 CASSLFQRPYEQYF
TRBJ1-2 . TRBV28 CASSLLQGFVYGYTF
TRBJ1-1 TRBD1 TRBV29-1 CSVGRQGQEAFF
TRBJ2-5 . TRBV25-1 CASSAQETQYF
TRBJ2-5 TRBD1 TRBV29-1 CSVVQTGAGETQYF
TRBJ1-2 . TRBV20-1 CSAIPSGYTF
TRBJ2-1 TRBD1 TRBV7-3 CASSSRQGSNEQFF
TRBJ2-7 . TRBV5-1 CASRLGGTYEQYF
TRBJ1-1 . TRBV28 CASGLAYTEAFF
TRBJ2-5 . TRBV29-1 CSAAWETQYF
TRBJ2-1 TRBD2 TRBV30 CAWNSGRAHEQFF
TRBJ1-4 . TRBV30 CAWNRFNLEKLFF
TRBJ1-1 . TRBV2 CASRVTPLPSSEAFF
TRBJ2-1 TRBD1 TRBV5-4 CASSSGQGRDEQFF
TRBJ2-6 . TRBV5-1 CASTLGGTGANVLTF
TRBJ1-1 . TRBV28 CASSLARGLEAFF
TRBJ1-3 . TRBV2 CASSDEGNTIYF
TRBJ1-1 TRBD1 TRBV29-1 CSVLWDSRLEAFF
TRBJ2-7 TRBD1 TRBV29-1 CSVAGTDTYEQYF
TRBJ2-4 . TRBV11-2 CASSLVQGTNIQYF
TRBJ2-1 . TRBV6-5 CASSYVLRRGADEQFF
TRBJ2-6 . TRBV7-3 CASSLDFSGANVLTF
TRBJ2-7 TRBD2 TRBV2 CASTPSGRRYEQYF
TRBJ1-1 . TRBV28 CASSLRGAPGAFF
TRBJ1-5 TRBD1 TRBV2 CASSWGQSNQPQHF
TRBJ2-5 TRBD1 TRBV29-1 CSAARDSQETQYF
TRBJ2-3 TRBD1 TRBV6-6 CASSYTGQGTNF
TRBJ1-2 TRBD1 TRBV30 CAWSAGTGGHGYTF
TRBJ2-1 . TRBV19 CASSALVQSNEQFF
TRBJ1-4 . TRBV7-2 CASSLPGNEKLFF
TRBJ2-1 . TRBV29-1 CSVERVGRSEQFF
TRBJ2-1 . TRBV7-2 CASSHPGYNEQFF
TRBJ2-7 . TRBV29-1 CSVETGDGYEQYF
TRBJ2-3 . TRBV29-1 CSVEQGTDTQYF
TRBJ1-1 . TRBV6-6 CASRGASGETEAFF
TRBJ1-2 . TRBV29-1 CSVEAGMDYGYTF
TRBJ2-3 . TRBV6-6 CASSYIDDTQYF
TRBJ2-5 . TRBV7-9 CASSALVYQETQYF
TRBJ2-3 TRBD1 TRBV4-1 CASSPGTVSTDTQYF
TRBJ2-5 . TRBV5-1 CASSLVFRETQYF
TRBJ2-5 . TRBV6-6 CASSPIGETQYF
TRBJ2-5 TRBD2 TRBV29-1 CSVAVAGVLETQYF
TRBJ2-3 . TRBV25-1 CASRPSGIGYTQYF
TRBJ1-3 . TRBV5-1 CASSLGRNSGNTIYF
TRBJ2-1 . TRBV30 CAWSAGAWNEQFF
TRBJ1-1 . TRBV29-1 CSVVGRLTNTEAFF
TRBJ1-1 . TRBV29-1 CSANRALNTEAFF
TRBJ1-1 . TRBV28 CASRGIMNTEAFF
TRBJ1-2 . TRBV6-4 CASRQGWGYGYTF
TRBJ2-1 TRBD2 TRBV29-1 CSVDAAWAGELYNEQFF
TRBJ2-3 TRBD2 TRBV7-2 CATGGLFSSTDTQYF